This passage covers 8 T cell receptor beta chains from one sample sequenced in a study. TRBV12-4/TRBJ1-2 clonotypes were amplified with adaptor-ligated barcode primers. Using its own MiXCR run on the multiplex PCR reads, TCRdb lists one record per CDR3 protein. The sample holds over a thousand distinct CDR3 sequences, 30% to 35% seen once. Source material: memory CD4+ T cells sorted from blood. Subset noted: memory CD4+ T cells, CD4+CD45RO+CD25-. The receptors shown here come from a female donor with breast cancer.

This clonotype is large (0.1 to 1%) within its sample. The chain combines TRBV12-3 or TRBV12-4 with TRBJ1-2; maybe TRBD1 (5 bases). The CDR3 totals 14 residues. V was pared by 5 bases and J by 3 bases, with 13 bases between. CDR3 in amino acids: CASSPGRRHYGYTF. As DNA, the CDR3 is TGTGCCAGCAGTCCGGGACGGCGGCACTATGGCTACACCTTC.

By sample fraction, this clonotype is large (0.1 to 1%). The chain uses TRBV12-3 or TRBV12-4 and TRBJ1-2; no clear D. This CDR3 contains 12 residues. Trimming shortened V by 9 bases and J by 3 bases, and 11 bases separated the two germline ends. The DNA for the CDR3 is TGTGCCAGTTGGGAAAGGGACTATGGCTACACCTTC. Translating gives CASWERDYGYTF.

This chain uses TRBV12-3 or TRBV12-4 with TRBJ1-2, with D perhaps TRBD1 (5 bases). This CDR3 is 14 amino acids long. V lost 6 bases to trimming and J lost 4 bases, with 15 bases between them. CDR3 nucleotides: TGTGCCAGCAGCCCGCCCGGGGCAGGCTATGGCTACACCTTC. It encodes CASSPPGAGYGYTF.

The rearrangement links TRBV12-3 or TRBV12-4 to TRBJ1-2; 7 positions match TRBD1. V shed 8 bases, J shed 4 bases, and the junction held 10 bases outside the gene matches. The CDR3 contains 14 residues. This chain's CDR3 is CASARDSKGYGYTF. The CDR3 DNA is TGTGCCAGCGCCCGGGACAGCAAAGGCTATGGCTACACCTTC.

The CDR3 spells CASSTRGRGYGYTF. The CDR3 nucleotides read TGTGCCAGCAGTACCAGGGGAAGGGGTTATGGCTACACCTTC. The chain employs TRBV12-3 or TRBV12-4 and TRBJ1-2, with D perhaps matching TRBD1 (6 bases). CDR3 length: 14 amino acids. Trimming took off 5 bases at V and 5 bases at J, with 15 bases between the two ends.

The chain carries TRBV12-3 or TRBV12-4 and TRBJ1-2, with D perhaps TRBD1 (6 bases). V lost 4 bases to trimming and J lost 6 bases, with 18 bases between them. This CDR3 is built from 15 residues. The CDR3 nucleotides are TGTGCCAGCAGTTCACGGGACACCTATATGCATGGCTACACCTTC. Its translation is CASSSRDTYMHGYTF.

The J gene is TRBJ1-2, the V gene TRBV12-3 or TRBV12-4; 7 bases align to TRBD1. J gave up 6 bases and V 6 bases, and 7 bases lay outside the gene matches. The CDR3 loop spans 13 amino acids. In nucleotides, the CDR3 is TGTGCCAGCAGACAGGGGCACCGCAATGGCTACACCTTC. Its protein is CASRQGHRNGYTF.

This rearrangement joins TRBV12-3 or TRBV12-4 to TRBJ1-2, with D unclear. V was cut by 6 bases and J by 4 bases, with 12 bases left in between. The CDR3 totals 13 residues. DNA for the CDR3: TGTGCCAGCAGAATTAAGAGCAGCTATGGCTACACCTTC. This translates into CASRIKSSYGYTF.